This record concerns one T cell receptor beta chain sequence. The data were produced by immunoSEQ multiplex PCR, yet TCRdb's version contains in-frame clones alone and is incomplete. This table has a few hundred thousand clones, roughly 94% appearing once. The data belong to a study of shared T cell receptors in the human thymus. The CDR3 length is 18 residues. Germline CDR1 reads SGHVS; CDR2 reads FQNEAQ. Germline trimming cut 5 bases from V and 0 bases from J; bases unmatched to any gene: 15. This chain connects TRBV7-8 to TRBJ2-7; 8 nucleotides align to TRBD1. The TCR originated in a human donor. The sequenced sample was thymocytes. The CDR3 protein is CASSMPHSGTGNSYEQYF. The CDR3 coding sequence is TGTGCCAGCAGCATGCCCCATTCCGGGACAGGCAACTCCTACGAGCAGTACTTC.